This T cell receptor (beta chain) was sequenced in a study of control samples from healthy donors and cancer patients. The protocol was immunoSEQ multiplex PCR, while the TCRdb copy is restricted to in-frame clones and leaves out a portion. The table shows over 200,000 clones, with around 79% occurring only once. Trimming stripped 0 bases from V and 4 bases from J, with 15 bases between. There are 16 residues in the CDR3. Germline CDR1 and CDR2: SQVTM and ANQGSEA. Input material: PBMCs. The TCR comes from a woman aged 60-75 years with lung cancer. This chain connects TRBV29-1 to TRBJ2-2; D gene uncertain. The CDR3 spells CSVEDANPSGTGELFF. The CDR3 DNA follows: TGCAGCGTTGAAGATGCTAACCCTTCTGGCACCGGGGAGCTGTTTTTT.